The 20 T cell receptor beta chains presented below share a single source sample, sequenced in a study of tumor-infiltrating lymphocytes in primary liver carcinoma. The researchers produced TCR beta cDNA from around 0.5 ug total RNA with a constant-region primer. Libraries for TCR beta were built through three nested multiplex PCR rounds, which together made up a slightly modified ARM-PCR procedure. Rounds one and two of PCR, each of 10 cycles, were primed with TRBV1-TRBV30 forward primers and a C-beta reverse primer. TCRdb passed the multiplex PCR reads through MiXCR, listing each CDR3 protein once. The table shows fewer than 350,000 distinct CDR3 sequences, with less than 70% occurring only once. Germline DNA was extracted alongside blood RNA, which was obtained from unsorted whole blood. Source material: peripheral blood. The receptors stem from a man in his forties with primary liver carcinoma and hepatitis B virus infection.

Turning to this clonotype: The CDR3 does not close with the conserved phenylalanine or tryptophan, likely indicating a read error. J is TRBJ2-7 and V is TRBV25-1; no firm D call. Looked up from germline, CDR1 is MGHDK and CDR2 is SYGVNS. With 1 base removed from V and 4 bases from J, the gap between germline ends came to 17 bases. This CDR3 spans 16 amino acids. Here the CDR3 reads CASSELGKDDVYEQYL. For the CDR3, the DNA is TGTGCCAGCAGTGAATTGGGTAAGGACGACGTATACGAGCAGTACCTC.

The count of this clonotype is one. The J gene is TRBJ2-1, the V gene TRBV7-9; possibly TRBD2 for D (6 bases). The CDR3 extends over 16 amino acids. V was clipped by 5 bases and J by 0 bases, with 14 bases between them. Germline-derived CDR1 and CDR2 are SEHNR and FQNEAQ (reference sequence). Here the CDR3 DNA reads TGTGCCAGCAGCCCGGTGGGGGGATGCTCCTACAATGAGCAGTTCTTC. Amino acid sequence: CASSPVGGCSYNEQFF.

As to this clonotype: This may stem from a read error, because a much larger clone lies one nucleotide away. The genes are TRBV6-1 and TRBJ2-7; D perhaps matches TRBD1 (5 bases). The CDR3 extends over 14 amino acids. Trimming took 2 bases from V and 5 from J, leaving 13 bases between them. The germline V gene has CDR1 MNHNS and CDR2 SASEGT. The CDR3: CASSERGRAHEQYF. CDR3 nucleotide sequence: TGTGCCAGCAGTGAAAGAGGCAGGGCCCACGAGCAGTACTTC.

The genes are TRBV30 and TRBJ1-2, with D possibly TRBD1 on 6 matching bases. This CDR3 contains 14 residues. V was pared by 7 bases and J by 5 bases, with 20 bases between. CDR1 GTSNPN and CDR2 SVGIG come from the germline V gene (reference sequence). CDR3 bases: TGTGCCTTACAACAGGGTGGCCGTATGTATGGCTACACCTTC. Its translation is CALQQGGRMYGYTF.

With regard to this clonotype: One end of the junction varies from germline; a read error may be responsible. The chain is built from TRBV11-2 and TRBJ1-1; no clear D. This CDR3 spans 11 amino acids. In germline, CDR1 is SGHAT, CDR2 FQNNGV. The CDR3 region is CASSLTTEASF. The DNA for the CDR3 is TGTGCTAGCAGTTTAACCACTGAAGCTTCCTTT.

A word on this clonotype: A much larger clonotype is one base distant, so this may be a read error. The chain is built from TRBV6-1 and TRBJ1-1; 9 bases are shared with TRBD1. Germline-derived CDR1 and CDR2 are MNHNS and SASEGT. The CDR3 loop spans 13 amino acids. The V segment lost 6 bases and the J segment 7 bases; nucleotides outside the gene matches: 6. CDR3 nucleotides: TGTGCCAGCAGCGGACAGGGGCCAATTGAAGCTTTCTTT. Translating gives CASSGQGPIEAFF.

About this clonotype: Relative to the germline gene, one junction end is altered; a read error may explain this. The V and J genes are TRBV6-5 and TRBJ2-2; TRBD1 matches 8 bases. The CDR3 is made up of 15 amino acids. Germline V gives CDR1 MNHEY, CDR2 SVGAGI. This chain's CDR3 is CASSTRTGSIGELFF. Here the CDR3 DNA reads TGTGCCAGCAGTACGCGGACAGGGAGTATCGGGGAGCTTTTTTTT.

A word on this clonotype: An end of the junction does not agree with germline; a read error may underlie this. The genes are TRBV5-6 and TRBJ2-7; 9 nucleotides align to TRBD2. The CDR3 totals 15 residues. CDR1 is SGHDT, CDR2 YYEEEE, per germline. This chain's CDR3 is CATSLMIAGAYEQYF. CDR3 in DNA: TGTGCCACCAGCTTGATGATAGCGGGAGCCTACGAGCAGTACTTC.

Regarding this clonotype: Since the CDR3 does not end with the conserved phenylalanine or tryptophan, this likely comes from a read error. The chain is built from TRBV5-4 and TRBJ1-6; possibly TRBD1 for D (6 bases). This CDR3 region has 14 residues. Trimming pared 6 bases from V and 11 bases from J, leaving 18 bases between. From germline, CDR1 is SGHNT and CDR2 YYREEE (reference sequence). Here the CDR3 reads CASTYGTQNPPLHL. The CDR3 nucleotides read TGTGCCAGCACCTACGGGACACAGAATCCACCCCTCCACCTT.

This clonotype was detected once. A read error may produce the germline difference seen at one junction end. The chain joins TRBV11-2 to TRBJ1-2; a possible D gene is TRBD1 (5 bases). The germline V gene has CDR1 SGHAT and CDR2 FQNNGV. The CDR3 covers 14 residues. CDR3 sequence: CASNSDLGARGYIF. CDR3 nucleotides: TGTGCCAGCAACTCAGATTTAGGGGCTCGGGGCTACATCTTC.

In this sample, this clonotype turned up once. Given the absence of the conserved phenylalanine or tryptophan at the CDR3 end, a read error is likely. The chain combines TRBV6-5 with TRBJ2-5; D uncertain. Germline lookup yields CDR1 MNHEY and CDR2 SVGAGI. V lost 8 bases and J 1 base, leaving 14 bases between the germline ends. The CDR3 loop spans 14 amino acids. The CDR3 sequence: CASFYYGPQETQYC. The CDR3 DNA reads TGTGCCAGCTTCTATTATGGGCCCCAAGAGACCCAGTACTGC.

This clonotype appeared a few times. The missing conserved phenylalanine or tryptophan at the end of this CDR3 makes a read error likely. The rearrangement uses TRBV6-5 and TRBJ1-6; the match to TRBD1 covers 8 bases. CDR1 and CDR2 (germline): MNHEY, SVGAGI. The V and J ends lost 4 bases and 11 bases, in that order; junction bases with no gene match: 4. This CDR3 is built from 13 residues. CDR3: CASSSQGEAPLHL. CDR3 nucleotide sequence: TGTGCCAGCAGTTCACAGGGGGAGGCACCCCTCCACCTT.

V gene TRBV11-2 combines with J gene TRBJ1-1; no definite D call. The CDR3 loop spans 13 amino acids. Between the trimmed V and J ends, which lost 3 bases and 5 bases, there was a span of 10 bases. CDR1 and CDR2 (germline): SGHAT, FQNNGV. The CDR3 spells CASSFVGKTEAFF. In DNA, the CDR3 is TGTGCCAGCAGCTTCGTCGGGAAGACTGAAGCTTTCTTT.

As to this clonotype: The CDR3 carries no conserved terminal phenylalanine or tryptophan, so it likely arises from a read error. The chain is built from TRBV29-1 and TRBJ2-5; D is possibly TRBD1 (5 bases). V gave up 3 bases and J gave up 1 base, with 9 bases separating them. This CDR3 spans 13 amino acids. Germline V lookup: CDR1 SQVTM, CDR2 ANQGSEA. The CDR3 is CSVDRDFQETQYL. CDR3 in DNA: TGCAGCGTTGACAGGGATTTCCAAGAGACCCAGTACTTA.

On this clonotype: Just one base apart from a much larger clone, this may be a read error. CDR3 in amino acids: CVIMARNEQYF. The DNA of the CDR3 is TGTGTCATCATGGCACGGAACGAGCAGTACTTC. The J gene is TRBJ2-7, the V gene TRBV10-3; no reliable D call. CDR1 is ENHRY and CDR2 is SYGVKD in the germline V gene. This CDR3 has 11 residues.

Points on this clonotype: Lacking the conserved final phenylalanine or tryptophan, this CDR3 likely reflects a read error. This sequence joins TRBV11-2 and TRBJ1-5; 9 nucleotides match TRBD1. The CDR3 covers 14 residues. Germline-derived CDR1 and CDR2 are SGHAT and FQNNGV. The trim removed 5 bases at V and 6 bases at J, leaving 5 bases unmatched. The CDR3 sequence: CASSVGTGSQPQHS. CDR3 DNA: TGTGCCAGCAGCGTCGGGACAGGGAGTCAGCCCCAGCATTCT.

Worth noting for this clonotype: This could be a read error, since a much larger clone is one nucleotide away. The V call is TRBV30, the J call TRBJ1-1; possible D gene TRBD1, 5 bases. Germline V gene data show CDR1 as GTSNPN and CDR2 as SVGIG (reference sequence). V lost 5 bases to trimming and J lost 2 bases, with 12 bases between them. This CDR3 spans 13 amino acids. The DNA of the CDR3 is TGTGCCTGGTATTCGCAGGGAAACACTGAAGCTTTCTTT. It translates to CAWYSQGNTEAFF.

In regard to this clonotype: This may be a read error, as it is one base from a much larger clone. The chain uses TRBV5-6 and TRBJ2-7, with a tentative D call TRBD2 (5 bases). Germline-derived CDR1 and CDR2 are SGHDT and YYEEEE. Trimming cost V 2 bases and J 2 bases, with 14 bases left between them. The CDR3 extends over 15 amino acids. CDR3 nucleotide sequence: TGTGCCAGCAGCTTACTAGTGGGAAAAACCTACGAGCAGTACTTC. Its protein product is CASSLLVGKTYEQYF.

This clonotype was recorded at least ten times. The rearrangement uses TRBV4-1 and TRBJ1-6; D is undetermined. The CDR3 sequence is 15 residues long. Germline assignment: CDR1 MGHRA and CDR2 YSYEKL. Trimming removed 4 bases from V and 10 bases from J, with 17 bases in between. The CDR3 DNA sequence: TGCGCCAGCAGCCTTGGTCAGGTTTCAGGCTCACCCCTCCACTTT. This translates into CASSLGQVSGSPLHF.

The V gene is TRBV11-2, the J gene TRBJ2-5; 7 bases are a match to TRBD2. The CDR3 totals 15 residues. Germline CDR1 reads SGHAT; CDR2 reads FQNNGV. Unmatched junction bases numbered 10, after V lost 2 bases and J lost 7 bases. CDR3 loop: CASSLSREGGGTQYF. CDR3 sequence (DNA): TGTGCCAGCAGCTTATCCAGGGAGGGCGGGGGGACCCAGTACTTC.